Following are 28 T cell receptor beta chains from one sample sequenced in a study of blood T cell repertoires in COVID-19. Data came from immunoSEQ multiplex PCR; TCRdb stores just in-frame clones and leaves some out. The sample consists of about 230,000 clones, around 80% of them appearing once. Material: peripheral blood. The receptors shown here come from a woman under 40 with COVID-19, enrolled during active disease.

This clone was observed once. This chain links TRBV14 with TRBJ1-2; D is perhaps TRBD1 (5 bases). The V end was cut by 2 bases, the J end by 4 bases, with 8 bases between. CDR3 length: 13 residues. CDR1 SGHDN and CDR2 FVKESK come from the germline V gene. The CDR3 DNA reads as TGTGCCAGCAGCCAAAGCGGGGCCTATGGCTACACCTTC. Its protein product is CASSQSGAYGYTF.

This clone showed up many times. The rearrangement links TRBV5-3 to TRBJ2-7, with TRBD2 matching over 9 bases. TRBV5-3 is flagged as an ORF with uncertain function. This CDR3 spans 16 amino acids. V dropped 4 bases and J dropped 2; count of bases not matched to a gene: 10. CDR3 nucleotides: TGTGCCAGAAGCCCCTCGGTAGCGGGGGATCCCTACGAGCAGTACTTC. As protein: CARSPSVAGDPYEQYF.

The chain uses TRBV11-3 and TRBJ2-5; 7 positions agree with TRBD2. The CDR3 length is 14 residues. J lost 1 base, V lost 5 bases, and 4 bases had no gene match. Germline CDR1 is SGHNT and CDR2 is YENEEA. The CDR3 DNA is TGTGCCAGCAGCAAAGGCGGGGGCCAAGAGACCCAGTACTTC. It encodes CASSKGGGQETQYF.

The chain employs TRBV5-1 and TRBJ2-2; D could derive from TRBD1 or TRBD2 (7 bases each). CDR1 and CDR2 (germline): SGHRS, YFSETQ. There are 13 residues in the CDR3. The CDR3: CASGTEYTGELFF. CDR3 bases: TGCGCAAGCGGGACAGAGTACACCGGGGAGCTGTTTTTT.

This clone was picked up a small number of times. J is TRBJ2-2 and V is TRBV5-4; 8 positions match TRBD1. The length of the CDR3 is 16 residues. Germline V gives CDR1 SGHNT, CDR2 YYREEE (reference sequence). V shed 0 bases, J shed 3 bases, and the junction held 4 bases outside the gene matches. CDR3 in DNA: TGTGCCAGCAGCTTGGCCGGACAGGGTGACACCGGGGAGCTGTTTTTT. Encoded protein: CASSLAGQGDTGELFF.

CDR3 sequence reads: CASSPTLGTGNQPQHF. The CDR3 DNA sequence: TGTGCCAGCAGTCCCACCCTAGGGACAGGGAATCAGCCCCAGCATTTT. The rearrangement uses TRBV28 and TRBJ1-5; 9 bases align to TRBD1. The CDR3 consists of 16 residues. J gave up 4 bases and V 5 bases, and 9 bases lay outside the gene matches. From germline, CDR1 is MDHEN and CDR2 SYDVKM.

This clone has only one observation. The V call is TRBV12-5, the J call TRBJ2-1, with D perhaps TRBD1 (6 bases). Trimming pared 6 bases from V and 1 base from J, leaving 13 bases between. CDR1 is LGHNT and CDR2 is FRNRAP in the germline V gene. The CDR3 is made up of 15 amino acids. CDR3 DNA: TGTGCTAGTGGGCGTACACAGGGTTCCTACAATGAGCAGTTCTTC. This sequence encodes CASGRTQGSYNEQFF.

With respect to this clone: Because the CDR3 is missing its conserved closing phenylalanine or tryptophan, this is likely a read error. The DNA is omitted, as the CDR3 cannot be located on it reliably, and the CDR3 follows TCRdb's listing. J is TRBJ1-2 and V is TRBV12-3 or TRBV12-4. The CDR3 totals 11 residues, both ends included. CDR3 sequence reads: CASSLRGRALK.

The J gene is TRBJ2-1, the V gene TRBV27; TRBD1 matches 8 bases. The CDR3 runs to 15 residues. V was pared by 6 bases and J by 3 bases, with 7 bases of the junction left unmatched. Germline V gene sequence: CDR1 MNHEY, CDR2 SMNVEV (reference sequence). The CDR3 reads CASSSVGQVYNEQFF. DNA of the CDR3: TGTGCCAGCAGCTCCGTGGGACAGGTCTACAATGAGCAGTTCTTC.

V and J are TRBV28 and TRBJ1-2; unclear D gene. Germline CDR1 reads MDHEN; CDR2 reads SYDVKM. Trimming cost V 3 bases and J 5 bases, with 7 bases left between them. The CDR3 consists of 12 residues. The CDR3 DNA reads TGTGCCAGCAGTTTGCAGTCTTATGGCTACACCTTC. Translating it yields CASSLQSYGYTF.

This sequence joins TRBV9 and TRBJ2-1, with TRBD2 matching over 10 bases. The CDR3 loop spans 19 amino acids. With 0 bases clipped from V and 5 bases from J, the junction kept 14 bases outside the gene matches. Germline V gene lookup returns CDR1 SGDLS and CDR2 YYNGEE. In DNA, the CDR3 is TGTGCCAGCAGCGTAGAGCGACTCTCCGGGACTAGCGCACACAATGAGCAGTTCTTC. It codes for CASSVERLSGTSAHNEQFF. Variable domain in full (rest from reference TRBV9 and TRBJ2-1): DSGVTQTPKHLITATGQRVTLRCSPRSGDLSVYWYQQSLDQGLQFLIQYYNGEERAKGNILERFSAQQFPDLHSELNLSSLELGDSALYFCASSVERLSGTSAHNEQFFGPGTRLTVL.

A word on this clone: Relative to the germline gene, one junction end is altered; a read error may explain this. The rearrangement joins TRBV4-3 to TRBJ2-3, with D perhaps TRBD2 (6 bases). The length of the CDR3 is 13 residues. Germline V CDR1 and CDR2: LGHNA, YSLEER. Written as DNA, the CDR3 is TGCGCCAGCAGCCAAGATCCAACTAGCCCACAGGATTTT. It is translated as CASSQDPTSPQDF.

The gene calls are TRBV29-1 and TRBJ2-7; tentatively, D is TRBD2 (6 bases). CDR1 and CDR2 from the germline V gene are SQVTM and ANQGSEA. V lost 4 bases and J 7 bases, leaving 14 bases between the germline ends. The CDR3 consists of 12 residues. The CDR3 DNA follows: TGCAGCGTTGTACGGCGGGGCGAGGAGCAGTACTTC. This codes for CSVVRRGEEQYF.

The V and J genes are TRBV19 and TRBJ1-1; D may be TRBD1 (6 bases). In germline, CDR1 is LNHDA, CDR2 SQIVND (reference sequence). Trimming removed 9 bases at V and 4 bases at J, with 18 bases between. The CDR3 is 14 residues long. CDR3 in DNA: TGTGCCAGCTCCCAGACAGGCCTGGGCACTGAAGCTTTCTTT. It codes for CASSQTGLGTEAFF.

This chain joins TRBV7-2 and TRBJ2-3, with D tentatively TRBD2 (5 bases). V was clipped by 5 bases and J by 0 bases, with 15 bases between them. The CDR3 totals 16 residues. Germline-derived CDR1 and CDR2 are SGHTA and FQGNSA. DNA of the CDR3: TGTGCCAGCAGCCCAACCGGGGTTCTTAGCACAGATACGCAGTATTTT. Translation gives CASSPTGVLSTDTQYF.

The chain has TRBV10-3 and TRBJ2-7; D remains ambiguous. This CDR3 region has 11 residues. Germline CDR1 is ENHRY and CDR2 is SYGVKD. The germline V and J ends were trimmed by 8 bases and 1 base, with 6 bases remaining between them. DNA of the CDR3: TGTGCCATCGGGCAATCCTACGAGCAGTACTTC. Its protein is CAIGQSYEQYF.

This CDR3 reads CASSLRGHEQYF. CDR3 DNA sequence: TGTGCCAGCAGTTTAAGGGGTCACGAGCAGTACTTC. The V gene is TRBV28, the J gene TRBJ2-7; TRBD1 might be the D (5 bases). V lost 2 bases and J 5 bases, leaving 7 bases between the germline ends. CDR1 and CDR2 from the germline V gene are MDHEN and SYDVKM. CDR3 length: 12 amino acids.

The V call is TRBV28, the J call TRBJ1-4, with D unclear. This CDR3 has 12 amino acids. Between the trimmed V and J ends, which lost 3 bases and 5 bases, there was a span of 4 bases. Germline V gene sequence: CDR1 MDHEN, CDR2 SYDVKM. CDR3 DNA sequence: TGTGCCAGCAGTTTCGTCAATGAAAAACTGTTTTTT. Amino acids: CASSFVNEKLFF.

The chain uses TRBV5-4 and TRBJ1-3; perhaps TRBD1 as D (6 bases). Trimming removed 4 bases from V and 2 bases from J, with 10 bases in between. Germline V gene lookup returns CDR1 SGHNT and CDR2 YYREEE (reference sequence). The CDR3 length is 14 residues. The CDR3 nucleotides are TGTGCCAGCAGCACACGGACAGCTGGAAACACCATATATTTT. It is translated as CASSTRTAGNTIYF.

The J gene is TRBJ1-5, the V gene TRBV4-1; TRBD1 is a possible D gene (5 bases). V lost 0 bases and J 6 bases, leaving 15 bases between the germline ends. Per germline, CDR1 MGHRA and CDR2 YSYEKL. This CDR3 contains 16 residues. CDR3 bases: TGCGCCAGCAGCCAAGATGGTTCGCCAGGGTCTCAGCCCCAGCATTTT. Protein sequence: CASSQDGSPGSQPQHF.

The J gene is TRBJ2-7, the V gene TRBV4-2, with D tentatively TRBD1 (6 bases). V was clipped by 0 bases and J by 3 bases, with 15 bases between them. The CDR3 has 16 amino acids. Germline lookup yields CDR1 LGHNA and CDR2 YNFKEQ. In nucleotides, the CDR3 is TGTGCCAGCAGCCAAGACGACCGGACAGAAAACTACGAGCAGTACTTC. It yields the protein CASSQDDRTENYEQYF.

This chain connects TRBV28 to TRBJ2-2; TRBD2 aligns across 14 bases. The CDR3 covers 16 residues. CDR1 MDHEN and CDR2 SYDVKM come from the germline V gene. Losses at the gene ends were 7 bases for V and 6 bases for J; bases not matched to a gene: 7. The CDR3: CASIGTSGGSAGELFF. The DNA of the CDR3 is TGTGCCAGCATAGGGACTAGCGGGGGATCGGCCGGGGAGCTGTTTTTT.

The chain combines TRBV11-2 with TRBJ2-7; D gene ambiguous. V dropped 1 base and J dropped 1 base, with 8 bases sitting between them. The CDR3 contains 14 residues. Looked up from germline, CDR1 is SGHAT and CDR2 is FQNNGV. As DNA, the CDR3 is TGTGCCAGCAGCTTAGGTCCTAGATCCTACGAGCAGTACTTC. Translated, it gives CASSLGPRSYEQYF. Full variable domain (missing parts from reference TRBV11-2 and TRBJ2-7): EAGVAQSPRYKIIEKRQSVAFWCNPISGHATLYWYQQILGQGPKLLIQFQNNGVVDDSQLPKDRFSAERLKGVDSTLKIQPAKLEDSAVYLCASSLGPRSYEQYFGPGTRLTVT.

The CDR3 loop is CASSSSGLPRHTEAFF. CDR3 coding DNA: TGTGCCAGCAGTTCATCGGGACTCCCGAGGCACACTGAAGCTTTCTTT. J is TRBJ1-1 and V is TRBV28, with D possibly TRBD1 on 5 matching bases. The CDR3 totals 16 residues. The germline CDR1 and CDR2 sequences are MDHEN and SYDVKM. Trimming cost V 4 bases and J 3 bases, with 18 bases left between them.

The J gene is TRBJ1-3, the V gene TRBV30; D call uncertain. CDR3 length: 11 amino acids. CDR1 and CDR2 (germline): GTSNPN, SVGIG (reference sequence). Trimming stripped 3 bases from V and 3 bases from J, with 3 bases between. DNA for the CDR3: TGTGCCTGGAGATATGGAAACACCATATATTTT. This translates into CAWRYGNTIYF. Full variable domain (remainder filled in from reference TRBV30 and TRBJ1-3): SQTIHQWPATLVQPVGSPLSLECTVEGTSNPNLYWYRQAAGRGLQLLFYSVGIGQISSEVPQNLSASRPQDRQFILSSKKLLLSDSGFYLCAWRYGNTIYFGEGSWLTVV.

This clone was seen repeatedly, ten times or more. The chain has TRBV7-2 and TRBJ2-7; the match to TRBD2 covers 8 bases. CDR1 SGHTA and CDR2 FQGNSA come from the germline V gene. This CDR3 contains 16 residues. V shed 5 bases and J 0 bases; nucleotides not matched to a gene: 9. CDR3 nucleotide sequence: TGTGCCAGCAGCCCCCGGGGGGGCAGTCGCTCCTACGAGCAGTACTTC. Encoded protein: CASSPRGGSRSYEQYF.

The V gene is TRBV7-8, the J gene TRBJ2-2; maybe TRBD1 (6 bases). This CDR3 spans 20 amino acids. Looked up from germline, CDR1 is SGHVS and CDR2 is FQNEAQ. Trimming took 5 bases from V and 3 from J, leaving 28 bases between them. This CDR3 reads CASSPTLSPIQGTDTGELFF. The DNA for the CDR3 is TGTGCCAGCAGCCCTACTCTTTCACCGATTCAGGGGACGGACACCGGGGAGCTGTTTTTT.

This clone occurred a few times. The DNA is omitted, as the CDR3 cannot be located on it reliably, and the CDR3 follows TCRdb's listing. The V and J genes are TRBV25-1 and TRBJ1-2; the table's D gene call, TRBD1, was not cross checked with the DNA. Germline-derived CDR1 and CDR2 are MGHDK and SYGVNS. The CDR3 spans 18 amino acids, including both terminal residues. CDR3 amino acids: CARRYHCADRTGENGYTF.